These T cell receptor beta chains were read from a single sample in a study of post-analysis software for immune sequencing data. TCRdb analysed the PCR reads with MiXCR anew, one entry per CDR3 protein. The sample shows approximately 570,000 distinct CDR3 sequences, 44% of them seen only once. The sample taken for sequencing was blood. The receptors stem from a girl aged 5 to 17 with multiple sclerosis. Both conserved end residues are part of each CDR3. A D gene is named only where the DNA matches it firmly. Not all rows give a size; the values are once, few, many and, for expanded clones, a class.

CDR3	DNA	size	V	D	J
CASSLSWVGVGSNSGYTF	TGTGCCAGCAGCTTAAGTTGGGTAGGGGTAGGCTCTAACTCTGGCTACACCTTC	NA	TRBV7-8	NA	TRBJ1-2
CSALGQGARGYTF	TGCAGTGCTTTGGGACAGGGGGCGCGTGGCTACACCTTC	few	TRBV20-1	TRBD1	TRBJ1-2
CASSQEVRGACDEQFF	TGCGCCAGCAGCCAAGAGGTGAGGGGCGCATGCGATGAGCAGTTCTTC	NA	TRBV4-1	NA	TRBJ2-1
CASSFGPGGSGANVLTF	TGCGCCAGCAGCTTCGGACCAGGGGGCTCTGGGGCCAACGTCCTGACTTTC	few	TRBV5-1	TRBD1	TRBJ2-6
CASSQGGITEAFF	TGTGCCAGCAGCCAAGGTGGGATCACTGAAGCTTTCTTT	NA	TRBV3-1	NA	TRBJ1-1
CAWKGQGNQPQHF	TGTGCATGGAAGGGACAGGGGAATCAGCCCCAGCATTTT	few	TRBV30	TRBD1	TRBJ1-5
CASSYPGLAHEQFF	TGTGCCAGCAGCTACCCCGGACTAGCGCATGAGCAGTTCTTC	NA	TRBV11-3	TRBD2	TRBJ2-1
CASSFPGASYEQYF	TGTGCCAGCAGCTTCCCGGGGGCTTCCTACGAGCAGTACTTC	once	TRBV7-8	NA	TRBJ2-7
CASFPVAGGEQFF	TGTGCTAGCTTTCCAGTAGCGGGCGGCGAGCAGTTCTTC	NA	TRBV7-7	TRBD2	TRBJ2-1
CASKGGNSPLHF	TGTGCCAGCAAAGGGGGGAATTCACCCCTCCACTTT	NA	TRBV12-3/TRBV12-4	NA	TRBJ1-6
CASSYKDSGRVNSPLHF	TGTGCCAGCAGTTACAAAGACTCCGGTCGGGTTAATTCACCCCTCCACTTT	NA	TRBV6-2/TRBV6-3	NA	TRBJ1-6
CASTVGSGGDGEQYF	TGTGCCAGCACCGTGGGTAGTGGGGGAGACGGCGAGCAGTACTTC	few	TRBV7-9	NA	TRBJ2-7
CASSLTSGREQYF	TGCGCCAGCAGCCTGACTAGCGGGAGGGAGCAGTACTTC	few	TRBV4-1	TRBD2	TRBJ2-7
CASSSSDAYEQYF	TGCGCCAGCAGCTCTTCGGACGCCTACGAGCAGTACTTC	NA	TRBV5-1	NA	TRBJ2-7
CSVEARLRDGAFF	TGCAGCGTTGAAGCCCGGCTCCGGGACGGAGCTTTCTTT	once	TRBV29-1	NA	TRBJ1-1